This TCR beta chain originates from a study of beta chain features in type 1 diabetes. Every bit of the isolated RNA underwent reverse transcription, so sequencing read expressed TCRB transcripts. Measured with immunoSEQ multiplex PCR; TCRdb has only the in-frame clones, and not every one. The table records 300,000 to 400,000 clones, less than 9.5% of them present only once. The CDR3 is made up of 14 amino acids. Germline CDR1 is SGHTA and CDR2 is FQGTGA. V dropped 0 bases and J dropped 6; count of bases not matched to a gene: 1. The chain is built from TRBV7-3 and TRBJ2-2; 7 positions match TRBD2. Material for sequencing was central memory CD4+ T cells from blood. This TCR derives from a woman under 30 in good health. The DNA of the CDR3 is TGTGCCAGCAGCTTAACGCGGGAGTCCGGGGAGCTGTTTTTT. Its protein is CASSLTRESGELFF.